The 31 T cell receptor beta chains presented below share a single source sample, sequenced in a study of blood T cell repertoires in COVID-19. Sequenced by immunoSEQ multiplex PCR; TCRdb stores in-frame clones only, minus some. The table records 250,000 to 300,000 clones, approximately 91% of them present only once. Input material: peripheral blood. All receptors derive from a woman aged 30 to 39 with COVID-19, enrolled during active disease.

The gene calls are TRBV7-3 and TRBJ2-3; 12 nucleotides align to TRBD1. Losses at the gene ends were 4 bases for V and 4 bases for J; bases not matched to a gene: 6. The CDR3 is made up of 16 amino acids. Germline assignment: CDR1 SGHTA and CDR2 FQGTGA. The CDR3 DNA reads as TGTGCCAGCAGCTCCATGGGACAGGGGGCAGCAGATACGCAGTATTTT. Residues: CASSSMGQGAADTQYF. Combining the CDR3 with reference TRBV7-3 and TRBJ2-3 gives the whole variable domain GAGVSQTPSNKVTEKGKYVELRCDPISGHTALYWYRQSLGQGPEFLIYFQGTGAADDSGLPNDRFFAVRPEGSVSTLKIQRTERGDSAVYLCASSSMGQGAADTQYFGPGTRLTVL.

The chain links TRBV11-1 to TRBJ2-1; 12 bases agree with TRBD2. Germline V lookup: CDR1 SGHAT, CDR2 FQDESV (reference sequence). With 5 bases clipped from V and 5 bases from J, the junction kept 4 bases outside the gene matches. The CDR3 is 15 amino acids. CDR3 sequence (DNA): TGTGCCAGCAGCAACGGACTAGCGGGACACAATGAGCAGTTCTTC. Its translation: CASSNGLAGHNEQFF. The full variable domain, its missing parts supplied by reference TRBV11-1 and TRBJ2-1, is EAEVAQSPRYKITEKSQAVAFWCDPISGHATLYWYRQILGQGPELLVQFQDESVVDDSQLPKDRFSAERLKGVDSTLKIQPAELGDSAMYLCASSNGLAGHNEQFFGPGTRLTVL.

The chain has TRBV6-5 and TRBJ2-5; possibly TRBD2 for D (7 bases). Deletions cut 7 bases from V and 5 bases from J, with 20 bases between. CDR3 length equals 15 residues. The germline V gene encodes CDR1 MNHEY and CDR2 SVGAGI. In DNA, the CDR3 is TGTGCCAGCATTTCCCGGGGAGGGGGAAGGGAGACCCAGTACTTC. Amino acids: CASISRGGGRETQYF.

The V call is TRBV19, the J call TRBJ2-5, with TRBD1 as a possible D gene (5 bases). Germline assignment: CDR1 LNHDA and CDR2 SQIVND (reference sequence). This CDR3 is built from 13 residues. V gave up 5 bases and J gave up 4 bases, with 11 bases separating them. The CDR3 spells CASSLNQGETQYF. The CDR3, as DNA: TGTGCCAGTAGTCTAAACCAGGGAGAGACCCAGTACTTC.

The V and J genes are TRBV4-1 and TRBJ2-7, with TRBD1 matching 8 bases. The ends lost 1 base at V and 4 bases at J; junction bases unmatched: 3. Germline-derived CDR1 and CDR2 are MGHRA and YSYEKL. The CDR3 runs 14 residues. DNA of the CDR3: TGCGCCAGCAGCCAAGGGGACAGGCAATACGAGCAGTACTTC. Translation: CASSQGDRQYEQYF.

The V and J genes are TRBV27 and TRBJ1-6; 7 nucleotides line up with TRBD1. J was trimmed by 10 bases and V by 2 bases; bases with no gene match: 5. Germline V gene lookup returns CDR1 MNHEY and CDR2 SMNVEV (reference sequence). The CDR3 runs to 14 residues. DNA of the CDR3: TGTGCCAGCAGTTTAGCAGGGGGAAAATCACCCCTCCACTTT. Its translation is CASSLAGGKSPLHF.

This rearrangement joins TRBV6-6 to TRBJ1-4; a possible D gene is TRBD1 (5 bases). The CDR3 is 14 residues long. V dropped 5 bases and J dropped 4 bases, with 11 bases sitting between them. Germline loops: CDR1 MNHNY, CDR2 SVGAGI (reference sequence). The chain's CDR3 is CASSLGGDNEKLFF. As DNA, the CDR3 is TGTGCCAGCAGTCTCGGGGGGGATAATGAAAAACTGTTTTTT.

About this clone itself: Germline and junction disagree at one end, which may indicate a read error. The chain has TRBV5-5 and TRBJ2-5; 12 bases agree with TRBD2. Germline V gene data show CDR1 as SGHKS and CDR2 as YYEKEE (reference sequence). The length of the CDR3 is 17 residues. This chain's CDR3 is CASSSPLITSGRIPGNF. The CDR3 bases are TGTGCCAGCAGCTCCCCCCTGATTACTAGCGGGAGGATCCCTGGTAACTTC.

V and J are TRBV27 and TRBJ1-2; 8 bases are a match to TRBD1. The CDR3 runs to 11 residues. Per germline, CDR1 MNHEY and CDR2 SMNVEV (reference sequence). Unmatched junction bases numbered 6, after V lost 5 bases and J lost 13 bases. CDR3 residues: CASSKQGVITF. DNA of the CDR3: TGTGCCAGCAGTAAACAGGGGGTGATCACCTTC.

This clone appeared once. This chain joins TRBV7-3 and TRBJ1-3; 9 nucleotides align to TRBD1. Germline CDR1 SGHTA, CDR2 FQGTGA. J lost 2 bases, V lost 1 base, and 6 bases had no gene match. The CDR3 consists of 17 residues. CDR3 coding DNA: TGTGCCAGCAGCTTAAAAGAAGGGGACAGGGCTGGAAACACCATATATTTT. Translating gives CASSLKEGDRAGNTIYF.

This clone was detected only once. The chain couples TRBV5-1 to TRBJ1-3; D is ambiguous. Germline V gives CDR1 SGHRS, CDR2 YFSETQ. The CDR3 length is 14 residues. V gave up 1 base and J gave up 8 bases, with 13 bases separating them. This CDR3 reads CASSLKAPGDTIYF. The CDR3 DNA reads TGCGCCAGCAGCTTGAAAGCTCCGGGAGACACCATATATTTT.

J is TRBJ2-3 and V is TRBV5-4, with 9 bases identical to TRBD2. The CDR3 consists of 16 residues. The J segment lost 4 bases and the V segment lost 4 bases, leaving 10 bases of the junction unmatched. Germline-derived CDR1 and CDR2 are SGHNT and YYREEE (reference sequence). The CDR3 nucleotides read TGTGCCAGCAGCCCCGCCCCTAGCGGGAAAGCAGATACGCAGTATTTT. It codes for CASSPAPSGKADTQYF. Complete variable domain (other parts from reference TRBV5-4 and TRBJ2-3): ETGVTQSPTHLIKTRGQQVTLRCSSQSGHNTVSWYQQALGQGPQFIFQYYREEENGRGNFPPRFSGLQFPNYSSELNVNALELDDSALYLCASSPAPSGKADTQYFGPGTRLTVL.

The J gene is TRBJ1-1, the V gene TRBV18, with TRBD1 matching 8 bases. Germline lookup yields CDR1 KGHSH and CDR2 LQKENI. V shed 4 bases and J 5 bases; nucleotides not matched to a gene: 3. The CDR3 covers 13 residues. CDR3 protein: CASSRTGRTEAFF. The CDR3 DNA reads TGTGCCAGCTCACGGACAGGGCGAACTGAAGCTTTCTTT.

The chain links TRBV18 to TRBJ2-3, with D hard to call. V was trimmed by 0 bases and J by 0 bases, leaving 10 bases between them. The CDR3 is 16 amino acids. Germline V gene data show CDR1 as KGHSH and CDR2 as LQKENI. The DNA for the CDR3 is TGTGCCAGCTCACCACCGTATACCCAGAGCACAGATACGCAGTATTTT. This gives the protein CASSPPYTQSTDTQYF.

The chain has TRBV5-1 and TRBJ2-4; a possible D gene is TRBD2 (6 bases). V was trimmed by 2 bases and J by 1 base, leaving 10 bases between them. The CDR3 consists of 15 residues. Germline V gene data show CDR1 as SGHRS and CDR2 as YFSETQ. This chain's CDR3 is CASSLGGSAKNIQYF. As DNA, the CDR3 is TGCGCCAGCAGCTTAGGAGGGTCGGCCAAAAACATTCAGTACTTC.

Worth noting for this clone: The sample contains more than one DNA sequence encoding this CDR3. The chain uses TRBV2 and TRBJ2-5, with D perhaps TRBD1 (6 bases). Trimming left V 8 bases short and J 5 bases short, with 9 bases between. CDR1 is SNHLY and CDR2 is FYNNEI in the germline V gene. This CDR3 region has 11 residues. The CDR3 sequence is CASSRGETQYF. In nucleotides, the CDR3 is TGTGCCAGCTCCAGGGGCGAGACCCAGTACTTC. The variable domain in full, with the rest retrieved from reference TRBV2 and TRBJ2-5, is EPEVTQTPSHQVTQMGQEVILRCVPISNHLYFYWYRQILGQKVEFLVSFYNNEISEKSEIFDDQFSVERPDGSNFTLKIRSTKLEDSAMYFCASSRGETQYFGPGTRLLVL.

The rearrangement uses TRBV5-6 and TRBJ2-3; 8 bases match TRBD2. This CDR3 contains 16 residues. The ends lost 3 bases at V and 0 bases at J; junction bases unmatched: 6. Germline CDR1 reads SGHDT; CDR2 reads YYEEEE. The CDR3: CASSSLGGGSTDTQYF. Written as DNA, the CDR3 is TGTGCCAGCAGCTCTCTAGGCGGGGGGAGCACAGATACGCAGTATTTT.

This sequence joins TRBV3-1 (or the pseudogene TRBV3-2) and TRBJ2-5, with D unresolved. The V gene's germline CDR1 is LGHDT and CDR2 YNNKEL (reference sequence). The CDR3 is 16 amino acids. The germline V and J ends were trimmed by 1 base and 0 bases, with 12 bases remaining between them. The CDR3: CASSQVQRTYQETQYF. For the CDR3, the DNA is TGTGCCAGCAGCCAAGTCCAGCGTACTTACCAAGAGACCCAGTACTTC.

For the CDR3, the DNA is TGTGCCACCAGTGGCCCAGCGGGAGGGCCTACAGATACGCAGTATTTT. Its translation: CATSGPAGGPTDTQYF. The chain recombines TRBV24-1 with TRBJ2-3; TRBD2 matches 10 bases. This CDR3 is built from 16 residues. Trimming took 5 bases from V and 3 from J; bases not matched to a gene: 7. Germline CDR1 is KGHDR and CDR2 is SFDVKD.

The J gene is TRBJ2-7, the V gene TRBV28, with 7 positions matching TRBD2. J gave up 2 bases and V 8 bases, and 3 bases lay outside the gene matches. Germline CDR1 is MDHEN and CDR2 is SYDVKM. The CDR3 is 12 residues long. The CDR3 DNA reads TGTGCCAGCTGCGCGGGAGCCTACGAGCAGTACTTC. Translation gives CASCAGAYEQYF.

The V gene is TRBV30, the J gene TRBJ1-2, with D possibly TRBD1 on 6 matching bases. Deletions cut 4 bases from V and 4 bases from J, with 13 bases between. The CDR3 is 13 residues long. The germline gives CDR1 GTSNPN, CDR2 SVGIG (reference sequence). Written as DNA, the CDR3 is TGTGCCTGGAATTTCATGGGGGCCTATGGCTACACCTTC. Its protein product is CAWNFMGAYGYTF.

The rearrangement uses TRBV7-2 and TRBJ2-5; TRBD2 matches 8 bases. Trimming cost V 7 bases and J 5 bases; bases outside gene matches: 18. The CDR3 sequence is 17 residues long. CDR1 SGHTA and CDR2 FQGNSA come from the germline V gene. The CDR3 nucleotides are TGTGCCAGCATACTAGGGCCAGCGGGGGTTTGGAGTGAGACCCAGTACTTC. Amino acids: CASILGPAGVWSETQYF.

This chain connects TRBV27 to TRBJ1-1, with unresolved D. The CDR3 consists of 13 residues. Germline V gives CDR1 MNHEY, CDR2 SMNVEV (reference sequence). The ends were cut back, 3 bases at V and 0 bases at J, with 5 bases in the middle. The CDR3 DNA follows: TGTGCCAGCAGTTTGTTAATGAACACTGAAGCTTTCTTT. Protein: CASSLLMNTEAFF.

The V and J genes are TRBV20-1 and TRBJ2-5; TRBD2 agrees at 9 bases. Germline lookup yields CDR1 DFQATT and CDR2 SNEGSKA (reference sequence). Trimming took 3 bases from V and 4 from J; bases not matched to a gene: 6. This CDR3 comprises 14 residues. The CDR3 loop is CSASWLAGRETQYF. The DNA of the CDR3 is TGCAGTGCTAGTTGGCTAGCGGGAAGAGAGACCCAGTACTTC.

V is TRBV2 and J is TRBJ2-1; D unresolved. The V end lost 6 bases, the J end lost 8 bases, and 11 bases lay between the germline ends. CDR3 length: 12 amino acids. The V gene's germline CDR1 is SNHLY and CDR2 FYNNEI. CDR3 bases: TGTGCCAGCAGGTCTACTTACGATGAGCAGTTCTTC. Translating it yields CASRSTYDEQFF.

This clone was recorded once. The chain combines TRBV11-2 with TRBJ1-4; TRBD1 agrees at 8 bases. The CDR3 extends over 17 amino acids. CDR1 is SGHAT, CDR2 FQNNGV, per germline. V lost 0 bases and J lost 7; bases outside the gene matches: 10. In nucleotides, the CDR3 is TGTGCCAGCAGCTTAGATTTTTTGGCAGGGGGCGTTGAAAAACTGTTTTTT. Translation gives CASSLDFLAGGVEKLFF.

J is TRBJ2-1 and V is TRBV10-3; D may be TRBD2 (6 bases). This CDR3 has 10 amino acids. The germline V and J ends were trimmed by 8 bases and 9 bases, with 8 bases remaining between them. Germline loops: CDR1 ENHRY, CDR2 SYGVKD. The chain's CDR3 is CAIGGSEQFF. CDR3 nucleotide sequence: TGTGCCATCGGGGGGAGTGAGCAGTTCTTC.

This rearrangement joins TRBV10-3 to TRBJ2-4; 9 bases fit TRBD1. The CDR3 spans 15 residues. J gave up 4 bases and V 5 bases, and 6 bases lay outside the gene matches. Germline lookup yields CDR1 ENHRY and CDR2 SYGVKD. In DNA, the CDR3 is TGTGCCATCAGTAATGGGGACAGGGAGAAAAACATTCAGTACTTC. This gives the protein CAISNGDREKNIQYF.

The chain joins TRBV6-5 to TRBJ1-1; D is unresolved. Germline V gene lookup returns CDR1 MNHEY and CDR2 SVGAGI. V shed 6 bases and J shed 1 base, with 9 bases lying between them. The CDR3 is 13 amino acids. The CDR3 nucleotides read TGTGCCAGCAGCCCCGAAGCGAACACTGAAGCTTTCTTT. It specifies CASSPEANTEAFF.

This clone was counted a few times. The chain combines TRBV18 with TRBJ1-5, with 10 positions matching TRBD1. The CDR3 has 15 residues. Germline CDR1 KGHSH, CDR2 LQKENI. V trimming: 3 bases; J trimming: 6 bases; junction bases outside the gene matches: 5. The CDR3 nucleotides are TGTGCCAGCTCACCCGGGACAGGGGTGGCTCAGCCCCAGCATTTT. Amino acid sequence: CASSPGTGVAQPQHF.

The CDR3 DNA follows: TGTGCCAGCAGCTCCCGCTGGACTATCGCGGGGAATGAGCAGTTCTTC. The encoded protein is CASSSRWTIAGNEQFF. The chain is built from TRBV11-2 and TRBJ2-1, with TRBD2 as a possible D gene (6 bases). The CDR3 consists of 16 residues. Trimming removed 4 bases from V and 7 bases from J, with 20 bases in between. CDR1 is SGHAT and CDR2 is FQNNGV in the germline V gene.